This T cell receptor beta chain appears in the sequencing data of a study of cytomegalovirus exposure and HLA in healthy donors. Of note for this clone: No antigen is known for it.

The donors formed part of the roughly 110-subject validation cohort, distinct from the roughly 700-subject first cohort. V was trimmed by 4 bases and J by 1 base, leaving 16 bases between them. CDR1 and CDR2 from the germline V gene are SGHTA and FQGNSA. This CDR3 has 16 amino acids. Repertoires were generated with immunoSEQ multiplex PCR, while TCRdb's copy carries only in-frame clones and drops some. The sample shows tens of thousands of clones, 93% of them seen only once. Study-level findings and limits: Rare TCR sequences dominated, though some public TCRs recurred in many donors. Clusters of TCRs from the first cohort tended to co-occur in the roughly 120 validation repertoires (as a later analysis found). Researchers catalogued 164 TCR beta chains as cytomegalovirus-associated.

This receptor was identified in a woman aged 25 to 39 in good health and CMV-seronegative. The specimen sequenced was PBMCs. The V gene is TRBV7-2, the J gene TRBJ1-1; D perhaps matches TRBD1 (6 bases). CDR3 sequence: CASSSPKIQGNTEAFF. The CDR3 coding sequence is TGTGCCAGCAGCTCTCCAAAAATACAGGGGAACACTGAAGCTTTCTTT.